This TCR beta chain was profiled in a study of graft-versus-host responses after intestinal transplantation. Background on the study: Recipients had multivisceral, liver-intestinal, or isolated intestinal transplants. Induction with anti-thymocyte globulin, then tacrolimus and steroids for three to four years, was given to all recipients. Study-wide points: The authors found GvH clones in recipient marrow, some appearing first in ileum or blood. Early post-transplant HvG declines tracked with peak circulating GvH clone levels.

The CDR3 is 15 residues long. V was pared by 2 bases and J by 5 bases, with 11 bases between. CDR1 SGHDT and CDR2 YYEEEE come from the germline V gene. Using immunoSEQ multiplex PCR, the repertoire was profiled, and TCRdb retains in-frame clones only, with some absent. This sample has 40,000 or so clones; 93% occur once, and the top ten carry 3.6%. In its sample, this clone was seen once. Its antigen is as yet unknown. This receptor was taken from a human patient who received an intestinal transplant, so some T cells may come from the graft donor. Here the sequenced sample was PBMCs, taken roughly 780 days after intestinal transplantation. The chain links TRBV5-6 to TRBJ1-6; D is undetermined. DNA for the CDR3: TGTGCCAGCAGCTTTGGTGCAGGAGATAATTCACCCCTCCACTTT. Its translation: CASSFGAGDNSPLHF.